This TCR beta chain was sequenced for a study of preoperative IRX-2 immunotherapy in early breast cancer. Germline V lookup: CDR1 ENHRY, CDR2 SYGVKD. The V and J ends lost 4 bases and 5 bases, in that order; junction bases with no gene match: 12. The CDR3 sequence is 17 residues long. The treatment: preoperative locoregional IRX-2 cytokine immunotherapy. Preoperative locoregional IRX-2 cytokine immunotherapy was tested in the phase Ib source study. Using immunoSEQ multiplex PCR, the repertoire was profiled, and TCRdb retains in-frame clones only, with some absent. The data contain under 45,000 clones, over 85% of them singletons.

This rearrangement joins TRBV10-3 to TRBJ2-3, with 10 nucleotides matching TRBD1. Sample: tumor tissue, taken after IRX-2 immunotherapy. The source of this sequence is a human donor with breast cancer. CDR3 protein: CAISVPMTGGFGDTQYF. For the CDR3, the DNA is TGTGCCATCAGTGTCCCGATGACAGGGGGCTTCGGAGATACGCAGTATTTT.